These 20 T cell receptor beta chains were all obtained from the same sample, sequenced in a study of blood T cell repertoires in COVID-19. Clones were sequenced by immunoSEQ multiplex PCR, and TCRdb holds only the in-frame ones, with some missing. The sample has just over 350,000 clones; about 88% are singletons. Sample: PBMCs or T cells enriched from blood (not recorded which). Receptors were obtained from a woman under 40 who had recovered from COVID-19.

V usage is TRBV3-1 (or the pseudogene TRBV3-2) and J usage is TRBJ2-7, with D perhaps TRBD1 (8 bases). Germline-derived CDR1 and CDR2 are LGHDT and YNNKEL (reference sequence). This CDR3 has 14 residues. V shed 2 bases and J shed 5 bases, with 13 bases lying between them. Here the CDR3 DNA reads TGTGCCAGCAGCCAAACAGGGGGGGAGGACGAGCAGTACTTC. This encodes CASSQTGGEDEQYF.

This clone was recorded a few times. The CDR3 sequence is CAWTTGVGYTF. The CDR3 nucleotides read TGTGCCTGGACAACAGGGGTCGGCTACACCTTC. J is TRBJ1-2 and V is TRBV30; 7 bases fit TRBD1. The V and J ends lost 4 bases and 8 bases, in that order; junction bases with no gene match: 4. From germline, CDR1 is GTSNPN and CDR2 SVGIG (reference sequence). The CDR3 spans 11 residues.

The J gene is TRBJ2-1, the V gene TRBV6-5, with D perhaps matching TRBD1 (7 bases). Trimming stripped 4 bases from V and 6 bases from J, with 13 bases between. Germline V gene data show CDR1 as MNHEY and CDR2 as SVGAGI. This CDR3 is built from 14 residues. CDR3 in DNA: TGTGCCAGCAGTTTGGGTCAGGGGGGCAATGAGCAGTTCTTC. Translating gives CASSLGQGGNEQFF.

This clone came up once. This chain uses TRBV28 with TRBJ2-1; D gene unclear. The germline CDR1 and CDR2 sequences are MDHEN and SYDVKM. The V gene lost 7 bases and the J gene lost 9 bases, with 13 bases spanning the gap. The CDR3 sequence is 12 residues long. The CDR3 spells CASTTRYSEQFF. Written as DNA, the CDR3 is TGTGCCAGCACTACCCGGTACTCTGAGCAGTTCTTC.

CDR3 in amino acids: CASSYDREYEQYF. The CDR3 DNA follows: TGTGCCAGTAGTTACGACAGGGAATACGAGCAGTACTTC. V gene TRBV19 combines with J gene TRBJ2-7; 7 positions agree with TRBD1. CDR3 length: 13 amino acids. Germline V gene lookup returns CDR1 LNHDA and CDR2 SQIVND (reference sequence). Trimming at V came to 5 bases and at J to 4 bases, leaving 5 bases not matched to a gene.

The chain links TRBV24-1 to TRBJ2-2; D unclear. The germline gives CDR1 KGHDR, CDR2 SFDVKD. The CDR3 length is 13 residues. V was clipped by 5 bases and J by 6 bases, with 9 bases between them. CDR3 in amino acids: CATSARSSGELFF. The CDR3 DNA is TGTGCCACCAGTGCCCGGAGCTCCGGGGAGCTGTTTTTT.

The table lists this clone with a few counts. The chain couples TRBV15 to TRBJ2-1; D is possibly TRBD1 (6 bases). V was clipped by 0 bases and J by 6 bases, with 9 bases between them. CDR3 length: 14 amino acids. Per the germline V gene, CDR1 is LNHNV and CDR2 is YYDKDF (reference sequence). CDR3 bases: TGTGCCACCAGCAGAGAGCGCAGGGGCAATGAGCAGTTCTTC. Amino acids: CATSRERRGNEQFF.

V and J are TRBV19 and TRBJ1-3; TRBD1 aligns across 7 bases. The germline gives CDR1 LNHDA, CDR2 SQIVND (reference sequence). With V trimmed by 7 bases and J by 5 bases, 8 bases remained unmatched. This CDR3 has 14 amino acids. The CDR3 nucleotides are TGTGCCAGTACCCGGACAGGCGAGCGAAACACCATATATTTT. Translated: CASTRTGERNTIYF.

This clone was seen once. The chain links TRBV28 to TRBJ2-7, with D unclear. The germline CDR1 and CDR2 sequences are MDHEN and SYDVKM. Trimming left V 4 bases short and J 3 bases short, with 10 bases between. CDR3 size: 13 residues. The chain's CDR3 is CASSSPPGYEQYF. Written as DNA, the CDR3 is TGTGCCAGCAGTTCCCCCCCAGGCTACGAGCAGTACTTC.

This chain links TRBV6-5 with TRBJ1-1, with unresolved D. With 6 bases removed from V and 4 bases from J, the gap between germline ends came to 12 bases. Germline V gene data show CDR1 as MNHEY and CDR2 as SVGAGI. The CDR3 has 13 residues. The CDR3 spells CASREGSGTEAFF. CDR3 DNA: TGTGCCAGCAGGGAGGGATCGGGCACTGAAGCTTTCTTT.

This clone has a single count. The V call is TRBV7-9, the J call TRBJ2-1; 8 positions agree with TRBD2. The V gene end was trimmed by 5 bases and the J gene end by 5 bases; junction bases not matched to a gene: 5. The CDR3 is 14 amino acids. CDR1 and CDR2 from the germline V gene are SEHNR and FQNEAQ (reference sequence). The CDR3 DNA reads TGTGCCAGCAGCGCACTAGCGGTTAACAATGAGCAGTTCTTC. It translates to CASSALAVNNEQFF. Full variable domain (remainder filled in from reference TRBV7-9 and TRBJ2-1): DTGVSQNPRHKITKRGQNVTFRCDPISEHNRLYWYRQTLGQGPEFLTYFQNEAQLEKSRLLSDRFSAERPKGSFSTLEIQRTEQGDSAMYLCASSALAVNNEQFFGPGTRLTVL.

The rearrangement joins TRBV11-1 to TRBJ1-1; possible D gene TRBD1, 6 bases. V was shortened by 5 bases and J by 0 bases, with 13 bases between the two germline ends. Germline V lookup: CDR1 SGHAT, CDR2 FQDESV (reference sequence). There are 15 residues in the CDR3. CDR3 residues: CASSRQEVVNTEAFF. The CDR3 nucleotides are TGTGCCAGCAGCCGACAGGAGGTGGTGAACACTGAAGCTTTCTTT.

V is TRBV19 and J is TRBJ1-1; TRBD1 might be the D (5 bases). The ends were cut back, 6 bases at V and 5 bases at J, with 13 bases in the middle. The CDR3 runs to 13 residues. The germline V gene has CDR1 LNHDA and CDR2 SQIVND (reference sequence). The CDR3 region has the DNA TGTGCCAGTAGATACCTCGGGGGTACTGAAGCTTTCTTT. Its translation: CASRYLGGTEAFF. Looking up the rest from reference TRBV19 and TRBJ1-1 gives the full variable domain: DGGITQSPKYLFRKEGQNVTLSCEQNLNHDAMYWYRQDPGQGLRLIYYSQIVNDFQKGDIAEGYSVSREKKESFPLTVTSAQKNPTAFYLCASRYLGGTEAFFGQGTRLTVV.

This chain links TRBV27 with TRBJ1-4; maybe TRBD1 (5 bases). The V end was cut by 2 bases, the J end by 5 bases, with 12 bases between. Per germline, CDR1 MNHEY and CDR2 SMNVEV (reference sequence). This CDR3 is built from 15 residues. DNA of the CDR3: TGTGCCAGCAGTTTAGGGGCTCTCGGGAATGAAAAACTGTTTTTT. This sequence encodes CASSLGALGNEKLFF.

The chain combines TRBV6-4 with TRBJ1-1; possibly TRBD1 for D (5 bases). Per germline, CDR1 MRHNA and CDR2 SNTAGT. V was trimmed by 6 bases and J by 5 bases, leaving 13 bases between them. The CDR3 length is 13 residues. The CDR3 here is CASRQTAGTEAFF. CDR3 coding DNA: TGTGCCAGCAGACAGACAGCGGGTACTGAAGCTTTCTTT.

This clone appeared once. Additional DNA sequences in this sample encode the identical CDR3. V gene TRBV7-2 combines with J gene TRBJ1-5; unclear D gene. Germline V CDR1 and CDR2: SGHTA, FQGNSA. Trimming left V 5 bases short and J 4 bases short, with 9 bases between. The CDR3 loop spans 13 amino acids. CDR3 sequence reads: CASSLDGNQPQHF. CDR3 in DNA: TGTGCCAGCAGCCTCGACGGGAATCAGCCCCAGCATTTT. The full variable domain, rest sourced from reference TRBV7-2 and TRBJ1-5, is GAGVSQSPSNKVTEKGKDVELRCDPISGHTALYWYRQSLGQGLEFLIYFQGNSAPDKSGLPSDRFSAERTGGSVSTLTIQRTQQEDSAVYLCASSLDGNQPQHFGDGTRLSIL.

CDR3 DNA: TGTGCCAGCAGCGTAGATGGCAGGGAACGGGAAAAACTGTTTTTT. It encodes CASSVDGREREKLFF. The chain combines TRBV9 with TRBJ1-4; the D gene is possibly TRBD1 (5 bases). The germline V gene has CDR1 SGDLS and CDR2 YYNGEE. V lost 0 bases and J lost 8, with 14 bases in between. This CDR3 has 15 residues.

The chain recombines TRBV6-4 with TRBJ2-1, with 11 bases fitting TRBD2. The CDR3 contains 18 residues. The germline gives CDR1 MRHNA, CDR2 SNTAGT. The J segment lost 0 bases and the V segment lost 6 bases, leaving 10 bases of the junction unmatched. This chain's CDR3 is CASSPTGLAASSYNEQFF. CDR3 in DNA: TGTGCCAGCAGCCCCACGGGACTAGCGGCCAGCTCCTACAATGAGCAGTTCTTC.

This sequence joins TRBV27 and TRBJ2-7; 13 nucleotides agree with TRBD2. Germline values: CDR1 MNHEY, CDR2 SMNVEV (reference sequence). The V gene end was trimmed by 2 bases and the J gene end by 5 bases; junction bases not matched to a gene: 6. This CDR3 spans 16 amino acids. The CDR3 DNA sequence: TGTGCCAGCAGTTTAGAGGCGGGACTAGCGGGGAACGAGCAGTACTTC. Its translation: CASSLEAGLAGNEQYF.

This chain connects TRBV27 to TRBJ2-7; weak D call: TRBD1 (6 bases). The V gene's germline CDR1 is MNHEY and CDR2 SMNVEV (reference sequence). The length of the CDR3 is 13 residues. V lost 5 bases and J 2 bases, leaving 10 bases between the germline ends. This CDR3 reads CASSTTGAYEQYF. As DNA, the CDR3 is TGTGCCAGCAGTACGACAGGTGCCTACGAGCAGTACTTC.